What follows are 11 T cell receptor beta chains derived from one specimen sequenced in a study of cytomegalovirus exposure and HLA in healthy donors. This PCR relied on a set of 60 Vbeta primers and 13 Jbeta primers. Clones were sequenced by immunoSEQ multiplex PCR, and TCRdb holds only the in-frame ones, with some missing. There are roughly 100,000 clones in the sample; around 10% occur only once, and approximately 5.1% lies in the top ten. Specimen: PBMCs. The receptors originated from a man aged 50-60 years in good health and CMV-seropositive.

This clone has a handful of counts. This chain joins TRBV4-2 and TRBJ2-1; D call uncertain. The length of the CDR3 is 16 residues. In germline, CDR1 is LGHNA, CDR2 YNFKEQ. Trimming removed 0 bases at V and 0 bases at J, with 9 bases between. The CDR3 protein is CASSQDPEISYNEQFF. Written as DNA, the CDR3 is TGTGCCAGCAGCCAAGATCCGGAGATCTCCTACAATGAGCAGTTCTTC.

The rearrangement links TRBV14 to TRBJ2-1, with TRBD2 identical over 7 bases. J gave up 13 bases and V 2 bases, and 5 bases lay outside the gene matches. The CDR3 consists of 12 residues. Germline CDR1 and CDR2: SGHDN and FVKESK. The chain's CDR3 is CASSQLSSGQFF. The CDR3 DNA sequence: TGTGCCAGCAGCCAACTTTCTAGCGGCCAGTTCTTC.

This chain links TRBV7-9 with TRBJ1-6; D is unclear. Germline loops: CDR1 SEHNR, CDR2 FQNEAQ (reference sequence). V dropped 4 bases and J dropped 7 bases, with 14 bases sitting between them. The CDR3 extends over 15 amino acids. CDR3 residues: CASSSLGSKNSPLHF. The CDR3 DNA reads TGTGCCAGCAGCTCCTTGGGCAGCAAAAATTCACCCCTCCACTTT.

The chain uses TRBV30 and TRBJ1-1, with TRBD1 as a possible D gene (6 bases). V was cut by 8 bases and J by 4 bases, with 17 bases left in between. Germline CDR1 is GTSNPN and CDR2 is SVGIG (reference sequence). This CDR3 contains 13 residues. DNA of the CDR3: TGTGCCCGCGATCAGGGGCCAGGCACTGAAGCTTTCTTT. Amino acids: CARDQGPGTEAFF.

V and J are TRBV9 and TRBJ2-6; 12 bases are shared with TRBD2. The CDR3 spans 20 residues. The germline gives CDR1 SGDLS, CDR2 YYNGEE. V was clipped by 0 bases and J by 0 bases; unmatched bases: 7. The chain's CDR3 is CASSVAPLAGGSSGANVLTF. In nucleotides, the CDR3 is TGTGCCAGCAGCGTAGCTCCGCTAGCGGGGGGGAGCTCTGGGGCCAACGTCCTGACTTTC.

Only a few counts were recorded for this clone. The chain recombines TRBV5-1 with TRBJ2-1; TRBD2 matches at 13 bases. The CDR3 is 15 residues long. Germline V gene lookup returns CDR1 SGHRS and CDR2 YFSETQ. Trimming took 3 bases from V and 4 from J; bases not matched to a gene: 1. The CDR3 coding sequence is TGCGCCAGCAGCTCACTAGCGGGAGGGTACAATGAGCAGTTCTTC. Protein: CASSSLAGGYNEQFF.

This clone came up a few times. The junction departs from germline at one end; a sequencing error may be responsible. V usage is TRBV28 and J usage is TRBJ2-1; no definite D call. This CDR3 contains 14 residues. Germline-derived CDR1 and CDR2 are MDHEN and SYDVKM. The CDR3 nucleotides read TGTACCAGCACCTCGGGTGCTCTATACAATGAGCAGTTCTTC. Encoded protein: CTSTSGALYNEQFF.

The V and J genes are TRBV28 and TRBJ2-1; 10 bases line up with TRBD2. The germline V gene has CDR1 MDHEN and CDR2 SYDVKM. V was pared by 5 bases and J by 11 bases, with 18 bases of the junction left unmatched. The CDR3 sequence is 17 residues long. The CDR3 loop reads CASSPWSTSGTQPQQFF. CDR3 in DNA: TGTGCCAGCAGTCCCTGGTCAACTAGCGGGACCCAACCACAGCAGTTCTTC.

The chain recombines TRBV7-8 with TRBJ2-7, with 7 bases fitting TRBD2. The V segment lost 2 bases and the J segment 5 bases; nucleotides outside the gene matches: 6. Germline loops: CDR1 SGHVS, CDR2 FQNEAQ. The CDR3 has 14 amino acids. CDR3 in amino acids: CASSLRRELHEQYF. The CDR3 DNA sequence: TGTGCCAGCAGCTTACGGCGGGAGCTCCACGAGCAGTACTTC.

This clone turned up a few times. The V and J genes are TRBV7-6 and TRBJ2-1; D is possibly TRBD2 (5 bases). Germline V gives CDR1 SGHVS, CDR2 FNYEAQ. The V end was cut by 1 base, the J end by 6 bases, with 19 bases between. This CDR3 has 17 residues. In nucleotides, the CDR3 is TGTGCCAGCAGCTTAGACTCCCGAACTAGTGGTGGCAATGAGCAGTTCTTC. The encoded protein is CASSLDSRTSGGNEQFF.

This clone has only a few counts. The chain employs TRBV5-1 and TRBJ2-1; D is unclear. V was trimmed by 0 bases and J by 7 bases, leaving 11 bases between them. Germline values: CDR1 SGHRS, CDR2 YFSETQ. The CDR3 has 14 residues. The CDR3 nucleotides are TGCGCCAGCAGCTTGGATATTTTTCCGAATGAGCAGTTCTTC. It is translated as CASSLDIFPNEQFF.